Given below is one TCR beta chain in context. This sample stems from a study of blood T cell repertoires in COVID-19. Study overall: COVID-19 samples collected from the United States, Italy and Spain covered acute and convalescent phases.

CDR3 size: 10 residues. As originally analysed: Amplification of reference gene primers provided the estimated nucleated cell counts. The protocol was immunoSEQ multiplex PCR, while the TCRdb copy is restricted to in-frame clones and leaves out a portion. V, J and clone size are taken as reported in that table, and D and trimming were inferred from the DNA itself. The sample records some 200,000 clones, approximately 90% being singletons. The sequence was collected from a man of 80 years or more with acute or convalescent COVID-19. Specimen: peripheral blood. The rearrangement links TRBV21-1 to TRBJ2-2; TRBD1 is taken as the D call from the table, unchecked against the DNA. TRBV21-1 is marked as a pseudogene. CDR3 loop: CGKGDGELFF. The CDR3 nucleotides are TGCGGCAAAGGGGACGGGGAGCTGTTTTTT.